This passage covers 8 T cell receptor beta chains from one sample sequenced in a study of blood T cell repertoires in COVID-19. The data were produced by immunoSEQ multiplex PCR, yet TCRdb's version contains in-frame clones alone and is incomplete. The table shows 250,000 to 300,000 clones, with about 88% occurring only once. Sequencing used peripheral blood. These receptors all come from a man aged 18 to 29 with active or convalescent COVID-19.

The chain couples TRBV7-9 to TRBJ2-3, with D possibly TRBD1 on 5 matching bases. Trimming pared 4 bases from V and 5 bases from J, leaving 10 bases between. Germline lookup yields CDR1 SEHNR and CDR2 FQNEAQ (reference sequence). The CDR3 contains 13 residues. CDR3 bases: TGTGCCAGCAGCTCCATAAGGGGAGATACGCAGTATTTT. Protein: CASSSIRGDTQYF.

The rearrangement joins TRBV9 to TRBJ1-4; TRBD1 agrees at 8 bases. CDR1 is SGDLS and CDR2 is YYNGEE in the germline V gene. This CDR3 is built from 14 residues. Trimming took 4 bases from V and 8 from J; bases not matched to a gene: 7. The CDR3 coding sequence is TGTGCCAGCAGCACAACAGGGGGAGGCGAAAAACTGTTTTTT. Encoded protein: CASSTTGGGEKLFF.

This CDR3 is CASSPGQETQYF. As DNA, the CDR3 is TGCGCCAGCAGTCCAGGACAAGAGACCCAGTACTTC. This chain uses TRBV5-1 with TRBJ2-5; D remains ambiguous. Trimming took off 5 bases at V and 2 bases at J, with 7 bases between the two ends. Germline loops: CDR1 SGHRS, CDR2 YFSETQ. This CDR3 region has 12 residues.

The chain carries TRBV15 and TRBJ1-5; 7 nucleotides match TRBD1. The germline V gene has CDR1 LNHNV and CDR2 YYDKDF (reference sequence). The CDR3 is made up of 17 amino acids. With 4 bases clipped from V and 0 bases from J, the junction kept 9 bases outside the gene matches. This CDR3 is CATSNHRDSNSNQPQHF. The CDR3 bases are TGTGCCACCAGCAATCACAGGGACAGCAATAGCAATCAGCCCCAGCATTTT.

The chain is built from TRBV5-1 and TRBJ2-7, with D possibly TRBD1 on 6 matching bases. This CDR3 is 14 amino acids long. V lost 0 bases and J 2 bases, leaving 9 bases between the germline ends. Germline V lookup: CDR1 SGHRS, CDR2 YFSETQ. CDR3 bases: TGCGCCAGCAGCTTGGCCGAGGGGGCCTACGAGCAGTACTTC. It specifies CASSLAEGAYEQYF.

This clone turned up a few times. This rearrangement joins TRBV4-3 to TRBJ2-5, with 7 bases aligning to TRBD2. The germline V gene encodes CDR1 LGHNA and CDR2 YSLEER. The CDR3 is made up of 15 amino acids. The V and J ends lost 0 bases and 3 bases, in that order; junction bases with no gene match: 4. CDR3: CASSQDLGREETQYF. In DNA form, the CDR3 reads TGCGCCAGCAGCCAAGACCTAGGGAGGGAAGAGACCCAGTACTTC.

The chain recombines TRBV6-2 or TRBV6-3 with TRBJ2-3; 8 nucleotides line up with TRBD2. The length of the CDR3 is 17 residues. Germline lookup yields CDR1 MNHEY and CDR2 SVGEGT. V lost 2 bases and J lost 8; bases outside the gene matches: 15. The CDR3 reads CASSYGSGTTPGRTQYF. The CDR3 bases are TGTGCCAGCAGTTACGGTAGCGGGACTACGCCCGGCCGTACGCAGTATTTT.

J is TRBJ2-1 and V is TRBV7-3, with D possibly matching TRBD2 (5 bases). V was pared by 4 bases and J by 7 bases, with 8 bases between. The germline CDR1 and CDR2 sequences are SGHTA and FQGTGA. This CDR3 comprises 12 residues. CDR3 sequence: CASSSPGNEQFF. The DNA of the CDR3 is TGTGCCAGCAGCTCCCCGGGGAATGAGCAGTTCTTC.